The sequence of this T cell receptor beta chain was determined in a study of OX40 agonist ivuxolimab in advanced cancers. Looking at the study overall: Two patients with cutaneous melanoma and one with hepatocellular carcinoma, three in total, showed partial responses.

A remark on this clone: The target antigen is unknown.

Losses at the gene ends were 4 bases for V and 5 bases for J; bases not matched to a gene: 4. This CDR3 has 15 amino acids. The V gene's germline CDR1 is SGHAT and CDR2 FQNNGV. The study's findings and limits: Normalized T-cell clonal expansion was also low in a subset of nonresponders.

The data were produced by immunoSEQ multiplex PCR, yet TCRdb's version contains in-frame clones alone and is incomplete. This table holds approximately 65,000 clones, 82% found once. This chain links TRBV11-2 with TRBJ2-7, with 14 bases lining up with TRBD2. The sample consisted of CD4+ or CD8+ T cells sorted from blood, taken in a trial of the OX40 agonist ivuxolimab. The TCR was taken from an adult with an advanced solid tumor such as melanoma, head and neck, liver or kidney cancer. This chain's CDR3 is CASSSGLAGGHEQYF. CDR3 nucleotides: TGTGCCAGCAGCTCTGGACTAGCGGGAGGCCACGAGCAGTACTTC.